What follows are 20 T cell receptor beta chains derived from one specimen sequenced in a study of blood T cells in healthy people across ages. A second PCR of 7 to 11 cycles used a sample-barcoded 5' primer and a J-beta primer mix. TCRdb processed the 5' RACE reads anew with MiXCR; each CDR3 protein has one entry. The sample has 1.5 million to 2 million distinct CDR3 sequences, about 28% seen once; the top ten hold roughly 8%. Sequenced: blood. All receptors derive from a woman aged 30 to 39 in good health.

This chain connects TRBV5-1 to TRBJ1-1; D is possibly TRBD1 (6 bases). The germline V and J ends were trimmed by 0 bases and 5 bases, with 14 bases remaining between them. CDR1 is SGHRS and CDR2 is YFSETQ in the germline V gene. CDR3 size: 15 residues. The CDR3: CASSLEGGGWTEAFF. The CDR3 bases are TGCGCCAGCAGCTTGGAGGGGGGGGGATGGACTGAAGCTTTCTTT. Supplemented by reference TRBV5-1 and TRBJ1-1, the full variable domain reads KAGVTQTPRYLIKTRGQQVTLSCSPISGHRSVSWYQQTPGQGLQFLFEYFSETQRNKGNFPGRFSGRQFSNSRSEMNVSTLELGDSALYLCASSLEGGGWTEAFFGQGTRLTVV.

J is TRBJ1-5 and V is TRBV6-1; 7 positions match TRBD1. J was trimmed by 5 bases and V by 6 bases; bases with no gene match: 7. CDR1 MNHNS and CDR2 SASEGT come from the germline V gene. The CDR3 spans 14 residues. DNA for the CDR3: TGTGCCAGCAGGGCACAGGGGTACCATCAGCCCCAGCATTTT. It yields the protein CASRAQGYHQPQHF.

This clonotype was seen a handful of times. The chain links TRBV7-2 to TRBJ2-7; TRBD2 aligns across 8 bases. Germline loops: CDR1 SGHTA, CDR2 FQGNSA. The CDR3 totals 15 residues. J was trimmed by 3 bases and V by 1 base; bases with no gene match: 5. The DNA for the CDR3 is TGTGCCAGCAGCTTAGTGAGCGGGAGTGGCTACGAGCAGTACTTC. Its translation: CASSLVSGSGYEQYF.

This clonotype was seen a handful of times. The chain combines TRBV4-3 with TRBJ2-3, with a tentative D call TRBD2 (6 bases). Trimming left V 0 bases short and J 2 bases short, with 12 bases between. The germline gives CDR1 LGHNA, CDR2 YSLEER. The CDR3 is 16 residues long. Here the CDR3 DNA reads TGCGCCAGCAGCCAAGAGACGGGAGTGGCCACAGATACGCAGTATTTT. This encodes CASSQETGVATDTQYF.

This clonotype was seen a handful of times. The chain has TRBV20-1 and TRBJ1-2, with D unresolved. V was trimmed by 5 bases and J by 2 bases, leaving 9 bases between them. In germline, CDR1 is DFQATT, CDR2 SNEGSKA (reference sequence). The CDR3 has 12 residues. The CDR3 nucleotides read TGCAGTGCTCAGGTCCAGAACTATGGCTACACCTTC. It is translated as CSAQVQNYGYTF.

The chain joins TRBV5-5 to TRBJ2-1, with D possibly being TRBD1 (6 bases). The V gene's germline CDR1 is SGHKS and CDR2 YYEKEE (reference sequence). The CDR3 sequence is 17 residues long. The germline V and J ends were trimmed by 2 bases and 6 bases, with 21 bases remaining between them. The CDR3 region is CASSFGAQGRRGNEQFF. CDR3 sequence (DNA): TGTGCCAGCAGCTTCGGGGCCCAGGGGCGTAGAGGCAATGAGCAGTTCTTC. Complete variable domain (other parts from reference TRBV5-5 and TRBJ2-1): DAGVTQSPTHLIKTRGQQVTLRCSPISGHKSVSWYQQVLGQGPQFIFQYYEKEERGRGNFPDRFSARQFPNYSSELNVNALLLGDSALYLCASSFGAQGRRGNEQFFGPGTRLTVL.

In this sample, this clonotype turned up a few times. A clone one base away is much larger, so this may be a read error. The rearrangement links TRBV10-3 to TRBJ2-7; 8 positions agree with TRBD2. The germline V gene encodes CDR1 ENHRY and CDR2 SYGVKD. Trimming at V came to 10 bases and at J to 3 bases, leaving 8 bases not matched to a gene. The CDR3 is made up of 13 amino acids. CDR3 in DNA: TGTGCCAAACCGACTAGCGTGAACTACGAGCAGTACTTC. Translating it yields CAKPTSVNYEQYF.

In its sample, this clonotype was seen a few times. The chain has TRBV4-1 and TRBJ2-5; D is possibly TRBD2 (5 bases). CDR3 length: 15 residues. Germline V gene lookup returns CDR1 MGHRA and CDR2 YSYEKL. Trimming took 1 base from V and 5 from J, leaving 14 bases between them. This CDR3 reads CASSQADGVGETQYF. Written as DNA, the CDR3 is TGCGCCAGCAGCCAAGCGGACGGGGTGGGGGAGACCCAGTACTTC.

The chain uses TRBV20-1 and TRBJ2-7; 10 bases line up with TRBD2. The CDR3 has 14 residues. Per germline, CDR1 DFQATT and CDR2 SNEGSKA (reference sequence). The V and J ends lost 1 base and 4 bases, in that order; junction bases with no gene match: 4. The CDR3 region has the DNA TGCAGTGCTAGAGGGCTAGCGGGGGAGTACGAGCAGTACTTC. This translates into CSARGLAGEYEQYF.

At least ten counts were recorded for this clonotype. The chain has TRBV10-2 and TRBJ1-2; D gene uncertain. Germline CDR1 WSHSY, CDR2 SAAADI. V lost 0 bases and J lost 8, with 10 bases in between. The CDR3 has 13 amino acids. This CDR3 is CASSESLREGYTF. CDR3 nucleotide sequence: TGCGCCAGCAGTGAGTCCTTAAGAGAGGGCTACACCTTC.

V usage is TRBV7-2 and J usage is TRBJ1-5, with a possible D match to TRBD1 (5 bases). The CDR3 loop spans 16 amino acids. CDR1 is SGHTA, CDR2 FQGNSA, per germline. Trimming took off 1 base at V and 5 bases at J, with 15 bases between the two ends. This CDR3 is CASSLGSGQLYQPQHF. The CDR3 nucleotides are TGTGCCAGCAGCTTAGGTTCGGGGCAGCTTTATCAGCCCCAGCATTTT.

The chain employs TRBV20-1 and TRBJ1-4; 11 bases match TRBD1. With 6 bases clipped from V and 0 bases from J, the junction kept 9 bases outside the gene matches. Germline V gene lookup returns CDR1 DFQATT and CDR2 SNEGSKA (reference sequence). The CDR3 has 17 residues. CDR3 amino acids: CSAGTGGSVATNEKLFF. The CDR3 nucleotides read TGCAGTGCCGGGACAGGGGGATCAGTTGCAACTAATGAAAAACTGTTTTTT.

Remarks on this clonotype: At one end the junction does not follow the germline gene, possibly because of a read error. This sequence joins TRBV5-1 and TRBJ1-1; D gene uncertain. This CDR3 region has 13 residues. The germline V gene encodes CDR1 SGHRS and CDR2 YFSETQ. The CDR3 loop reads CVSSLFGNTEAFF. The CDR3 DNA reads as TGCGTCAGCAGCTTGTTTGGGAACACTGAAGCTTTCTTT.

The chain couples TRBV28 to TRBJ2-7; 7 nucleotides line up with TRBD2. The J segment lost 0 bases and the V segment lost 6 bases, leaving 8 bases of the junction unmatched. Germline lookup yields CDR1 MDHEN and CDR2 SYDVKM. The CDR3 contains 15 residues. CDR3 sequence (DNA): TGTGCCAGCAGCCGGGGGGTCGCCTACTCCTACGAGCAGTACTTC. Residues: CASSRGVAYSYEQYF.

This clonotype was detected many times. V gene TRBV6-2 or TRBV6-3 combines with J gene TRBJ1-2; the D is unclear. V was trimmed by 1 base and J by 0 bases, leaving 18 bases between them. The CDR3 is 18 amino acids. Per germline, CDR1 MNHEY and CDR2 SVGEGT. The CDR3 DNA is TGTGCCAGCAGTTACTTCTTTAAGGTGGCTGGAGCTAACTATGGCTACACCTTC. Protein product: CASSYFFKVAGANYGYTF.

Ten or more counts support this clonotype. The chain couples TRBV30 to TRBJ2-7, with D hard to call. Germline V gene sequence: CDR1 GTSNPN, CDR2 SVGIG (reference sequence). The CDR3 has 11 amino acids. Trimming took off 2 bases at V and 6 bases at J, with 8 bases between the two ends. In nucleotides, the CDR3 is TGTGCCTGGAGTTTTAGGAGCGAGCAGTACTTC. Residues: CAWSFRSEQYF.

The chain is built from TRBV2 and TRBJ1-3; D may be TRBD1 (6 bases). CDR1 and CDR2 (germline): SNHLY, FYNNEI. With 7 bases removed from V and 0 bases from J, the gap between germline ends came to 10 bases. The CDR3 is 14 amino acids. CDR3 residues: CASTPDSSGNTIYF. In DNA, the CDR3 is TGTGCCAGCACCCCGGACAGCTCTGGAAACACCATATATTTT.

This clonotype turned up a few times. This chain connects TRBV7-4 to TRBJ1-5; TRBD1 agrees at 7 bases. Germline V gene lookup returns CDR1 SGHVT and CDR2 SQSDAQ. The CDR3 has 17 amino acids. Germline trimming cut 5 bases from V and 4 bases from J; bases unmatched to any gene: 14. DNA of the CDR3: TGTGCCAGCAGCCCGAAGGGGGCCGGACAGGCGAATCAGCCCCAGCATTTT. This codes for CASSPKGAGQANQPQHF.

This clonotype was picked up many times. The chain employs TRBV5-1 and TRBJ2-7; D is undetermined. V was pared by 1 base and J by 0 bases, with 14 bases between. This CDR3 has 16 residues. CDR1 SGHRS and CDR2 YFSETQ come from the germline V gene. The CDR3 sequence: CASSLRTGLSSYEQYF. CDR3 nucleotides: TGCGCCAGCAGCTTGAGAACGGGCTTGAGCTCCTACGAGCAGTACTTC. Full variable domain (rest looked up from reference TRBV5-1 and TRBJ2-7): KAGVTQTPRYLIKTRGQQVTLSCSPISGHRSVSWYQQTPGQGLQFLFEYFSETQRNKGNFPGRFSGRQFSNSRSEMNVSTLELGDSALYLCASSLRTGLSSYEQYFGPGTRLTVT.

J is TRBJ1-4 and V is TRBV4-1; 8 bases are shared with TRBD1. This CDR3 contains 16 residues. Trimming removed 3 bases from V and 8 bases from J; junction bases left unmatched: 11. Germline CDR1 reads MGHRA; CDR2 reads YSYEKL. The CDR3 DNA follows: TGCGCCAGCAGCCACGACAGGGGACCGTTAAGAGAAAAACTGTTTTTT. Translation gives CASSHDRGPLREKLFF.